One sample yielded the 21 T cell receptor beta chains listed below, sequenced in a study of blood T cell repertoires in COVID-19. Profiled with immunoSEQ multiplex PCR; TCRdb holds only in-frame clones, not every one. Of hundreds of thousands of clones listed, about nine tenths were seen once; the top ten hold 1.8%. Sequencing used peripheral blood. These receptors all stem from a woman aged 25 to 39 with COVID-19, enrolled during active disease.

This chain connects TRBV11-2 to TRBJ2-7, with D possibly matching TRBD2 (5 bases). Trimming removed 1 base at V and 6 bases at J, with 13 bases between. Germline V CDR1 and CDR2: SGHAT, FQNNGV. The CDR3 has 14 residues. The chain's CDR3 is CASSLAGWVSEQYF. CDR3 DNA: TGTGCCAGCAGCTTAGCGGGGTGGGTGAGCGAGCAGTACTTC.

V usage is TRBV11-3 and J usage is TRBJ2-7; 7 bases are shared with TRBD1. V lost 5 bases and J lost 3; bases outside the gene matches: 10. The germline V gene encodes CDR1 SGHNT and CDR2 YENEEA. This CDR3 spans 15 amino acids. The CDR3 spells CASSPRTGPIYEQYF. CDR3 bases: TGTGCCAGCAGCCCCCGGACAGGACCCATCTACGAGCAGTACTTC.

The rearrangement uses TRBV4-1 and TRBJ2-2; 8 nucleotides agree with TRBD1. Losses at the gene ends were 3 bases for V and 3 bases for J; bases not matched to a gene: 9. The germline V gene encodes CDR1 MGHRA and CDR2 YSYEKL. CDR3 length: 17 amino acids. CDR3 nucleotides: TGCGCCAGCAGCCAGAAAACGGGACAGGAGGACACCGGGGAGCTGTTTTTT. As protein: CASSQKTGQEDTGELFF.

The chain has TRBV18 and TRBJ1-1; the D is unclear. CDR3 length: 16 amino acids. The germline V gene has CDR1 KGHSH and CDR2 LQKENI. Deletions cut 4 bases from V and 0 bases from J, with 15 bases between. As DNA, the CDR3 is TGTGCCAGCTCACAGAGCGAAACACGCATGAACACTGAAGCTTTCTTT. Translating it yields CASSQSETRMNTEAFF. Full variable domain (missing parts from reference TRBV18 and TRBJ1-1): NAGVMQNPRHLVRRRGQEARLRCSPMKGHSHVYWYRQLPEEGLKFMVYLQKENIIDESGMPKERFSAEFPKEGPSILRIQQVVRGDSAAYFCASSQSETRMNTEAFFGQGTRLTVV.

The gene calls are TRBV28 and TRBJ2-1; 9 bases are shared with TRBD2. Germline values: CDR1 MDHEN, CDR2 SYDVKM. The CDR3 runs 15 residues. V was clipped by 6 bases and J by 9 bases; unmatched bases: 12. In nucleotides, the CDR3 is TGTGCCAGCAGCAAAGCGGGGGGCGCCGGGGGTGAGCAGTTCTTC. This codes for CASSKAGGAGGEQFF.

The V and J genes are TRBV4-3 and TRBJ2-4; D may be TRBD2 (6 bases). Trimming removed 0 bases from V and 0 bases from J, with 9 bases in between. This CDR3 has 16 residues. Germline CDR1 LGHNA, CDR2 YSLEER. The chain's CDR3 is CASSQDRTIAKNIQYF. CDR3 sequence (DNA): TGCGCCAGCAGCCAAGATCGGACTATAGCCAAAAACATTCAGTACTTC.

The rearrangement joins TRBV30 to TRBJ1-3; a possible D gene is TRBD1 (5 bases). The CDR3 extends over 15 amino acids. Germline loops: CDR1 GTSNPN, CDR2 SVGIG (reference sequence). The V and J ends lost 0 bases and 4 bases respectively, with 13 bases between them. The CDR3 loop is CAWSVRSWGGNTIYF. In DNA, the CDR3 is TGTGCCTGGAGTGTACGGTCCTGGGGCGGAAACACCATATATTTT.

This chain links TRBV27 with TRBJ2-1, with a tentative D call TRBD1 (7 bases). Germline V CDR1 and CDR2: MNHEY, SMNVEV (reference sequence). The V gene lost 5 bases and the J gene lost 7 bases, with 18 bases spanning the gap. This CDR3 contains 15 residues. The CDR3 sequence is CASSSYRDSGNEQFF. The CDR3 DNA sequence: TGTGCCAGCAGTAGCTACCGGGACAGCGGGAATGAGCAGTTCTTC.

This clone showed up just once. The rearrangement links TRBV11-3 to TRBJ2-1; 9 bases align to TRBD2. The CDR3 has 15 residues. CDR1 is SGHNT and CDR2 is YENEEA in the germline V gene. J gave up 7 bases and V 5 bases, and 9 bases lay outside the gene matches. The CDR3 DNA is TGTGCCAGCAGCGTGGGACTAGCAGGGTGGAATGAGCAGTTCTTC. Encoded protein: CASSVGLAGWNEQFF.

CDR3 residues: CASSGLAESTDTQYF. The DNA for the CDR3 is TGTGCCAGCTCGGGGCTAGCGGAAAGCACAGATACGCAGTATTTT. V is TRBV7-8 and J is TRBJ2-3, with 7 bases fitting TRBD2. The CDR3 sequence is 15 residues long. V dropped 8 bases and J dropped 0; count of bases not matched to a gene: 8. The germline V gene has CDR1 SGHVS and CDR2 FQNEAQ.

The chain is built from TRBV19 and TRBJ1-5; D unresolved. V gave up 7 bases and J gave up 1 base, with 11 bases separating them. Germline-derived CDR1 and CDR2 are LNHDA and SQIVND (reference sequence). The CDR3 length is 14 residues. CDR3 nucleotide sequence: TGTGCCAGTACTGCGGGGATGAGCAATCAGCCCCAGCATTTT. Protein: CASTAGMSNQPQHF.

V and J are TRBV19 and TRBJ2-4, with a possible D match to TRBD2 (6 bases). The germline V and J ends were trimmed by 6 bases and 9 bases, with 18 bases remaining between them. CDR1 and CDR2 from the germline V gene are LNHDA and SQIVND (reference sequence). This CDR3 is built from 14 residues. The CDR3 nucleotides read TGTGCCAGTAGGCCCACGTCGGGGGTGGCCATTCAGTACTTC. This codes for CASRPTSGVAIQYF.

This clone was seen a single time. The chain has TRBV5-5 and TRBJ1-2; 7 nucleotides agree with TRBD1. This CDR3 comprises 13 residues. Germline CDR1 SGHKS, CDR2 YYEKEE (reference sequence). With V trimmed by 6 bases and J by 6 bases, 8 bases remained unmatched. The CDR3 DNA reads as TGTGCCAGCACCATCCCAGGGACAGATGGCTACACCTTC. This gives the protein CASTIPGTDGYTF.

The chain combines TRBV7-2 with TRBJ2-3, with D hard to call. The length of the CDR3 is 13 residues. Between the trimmed V and J ends, which lost 2 bases and 0 bases, there was a span of 3 bases. Germline V gives CDR1 SGHTA, CDR2 FQGNSA. CDR3 nucleotides: TGTGCCAGCAGCTTACCTAGCACAGATACGCAGTATTTT. It is translated as CASSLPSTDTQYF.

The gene calls are TRBV14 and TRBJ2-5; 7 bases are a match to TRBD1. This CDR3 contains 13 residues. Germline CDR1 and CDR2: SGHDN and FVKESK. The ends lost 5 bases at V and 7 bases at J; junction bases unmatched: 7. This chain's CDR3 is CASSKTGIGTQYF. DNA of the CDR3: TGTGCCAGCAGCAAGACAGGGATTGGGACCCAGTACTTC.

The chain carries TRBV18 and TRBJ1-1, with D maybe TRBD1 (6 bases). The CDR3 length is 15 residues. The V end was cut by 6 bases, the J end by 6 bases, with 20 bases between. The germline gives CDR1 KGHSH, CDR2 LQKENI. The CDR3 region is CASSNQTGRGSEAFF. CDR3 sequence (DNA): TGTGCCAGCTCCAACCAAACAGGGAGAGGGTCTGAAGCTTTCTTT.

As DNA, the CDR3 is TGTGCCAGCAGCTTGGGGGGACATAGCAATCAGCCCCAGCATTTT. It codes for CASSLGGHSNQPQHF. This chain connects TRBV5-6 to TRBJ1-5, with D tentatively TRBD1 (6 bases). Trimming took off 0 bases at V and 0 bases at J, with 7 bases between the two ends. Per germline, CDR1 SGHDT and CDR2 YYEEEE. The length of the CDR3 is 15 residues.

V gene TRBV5-6 combines with J gene TRBJ2-5; tentatively, D is TRBD1 (5 bases). This CDR3 spans 16 amino acids. From germline, CDR1 is SGHDT and CDR2 YYEEEE. V lost 0 bases and J 2 bases, leaving 14 bases between the germline ends. Written as DNA, the CDR3 is TGTGCCAGCAGCTTGGACAGGAGTCCCGTGCAAGAGACCCAGTACTTC. Translation gives CASSLDRSPVQETQYF. Based on the CDR3 plus reference TRBV5-6 and TRBJ2-5, the full variable domain is DAGVTQSPTHLIKTRGQQVTLRCSPKSGHDTVSWYQQALGQGPQFIFQYYEEEERQRGNFPDRFSGHQFPNYSSELNVNALLLGDSALYLCASSLDRSPVQETQYFGPGTRLLVL.

The V call is TRBV2, the J call TRBJ2-1; D possibly corresponds to TRBD2 (5 bases). Germline assignment: CDR1 SNHLY and CDR2 FYNNEI. V shed 0 bases and J shed 2 bases, with 14 bases lying between them. This CDR3 contains 17 residues. The CDR3 protein is CASSEAAGFGTYNEQFF. In DNA form, the CDR3 reads TGTGCCAGCAGTGAAGCGGCGGGTTTCGGAACCTACAATGAGCAGTTCTTC.

This chain links TRBV9 with TRBJ1-1, with D perhaps TRBD1 (6 bases). This CDR3 spans 15 amino acids. CDR1 is SGDLS, CDR2 YYNGEE, per germline. V shed 3 bases and J shed 6 bases, with 18 bases lying between them. The CDR3 reads CASSATGGPASEAFF. CDR3 DNA: TGTGCCAGCAGCGCAACGGGGGGGCCGGCGTCTGAAGCTTTCTTT.

This clone was seen more than once but under ten times. The V and J genes are TRBV6-1 and TRBJ2-2; D unclear. V shed 1 base and J shed 7 bases, with 4 bases lying between them. The CDR3 contains 12 residues. Germline CDR1 is MNHNS and CDR2 is SASEGT. CDR3 residues: CASSEGYGELFF. CDR3 coding DNA: TGTGCCAGCAGTGAAGGTTACGGGGAGCTGTTTTTT.